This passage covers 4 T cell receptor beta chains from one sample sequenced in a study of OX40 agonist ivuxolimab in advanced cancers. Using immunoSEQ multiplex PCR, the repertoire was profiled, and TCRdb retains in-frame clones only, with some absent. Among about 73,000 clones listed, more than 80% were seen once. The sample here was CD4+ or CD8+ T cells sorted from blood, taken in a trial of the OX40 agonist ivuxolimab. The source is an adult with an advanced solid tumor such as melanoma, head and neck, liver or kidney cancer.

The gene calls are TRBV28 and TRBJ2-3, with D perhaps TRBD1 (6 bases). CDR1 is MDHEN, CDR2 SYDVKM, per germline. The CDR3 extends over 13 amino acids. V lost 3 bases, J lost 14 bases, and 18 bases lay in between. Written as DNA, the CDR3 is TGTGCCAGCAGTTTTGGTTTTTCAAGAGGGGGGTATTTT. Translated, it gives CASSFGFSRGGYF.

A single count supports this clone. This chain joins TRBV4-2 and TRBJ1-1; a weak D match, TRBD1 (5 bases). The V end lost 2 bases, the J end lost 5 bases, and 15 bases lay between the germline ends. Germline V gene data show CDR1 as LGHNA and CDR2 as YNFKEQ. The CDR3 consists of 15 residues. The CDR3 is CASSQTTRGETEAFF. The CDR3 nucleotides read TGTGCCAGCAGCCAAACTACACGGGGCGAAACTGAAGCTTTCTTT.

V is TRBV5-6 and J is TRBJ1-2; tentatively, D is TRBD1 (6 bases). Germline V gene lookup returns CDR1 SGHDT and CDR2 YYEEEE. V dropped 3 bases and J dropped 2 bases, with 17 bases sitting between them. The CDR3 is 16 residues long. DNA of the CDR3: TGTGCCAGCAGCTCCGGAGGGACAACGGTGAACTATGGCTACACCTTC. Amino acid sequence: CASSSGGTTVNYGYTF.

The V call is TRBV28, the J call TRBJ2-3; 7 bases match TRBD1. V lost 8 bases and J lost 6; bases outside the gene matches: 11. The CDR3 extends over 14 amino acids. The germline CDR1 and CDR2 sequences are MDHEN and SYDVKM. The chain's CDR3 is CASRSRDSRDTQYF. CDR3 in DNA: TGTGCCAGCCGCAGCCGGGACAGCCGGGATACGCAGTATTTT.